Listed below are T cell receptor beta chains from one sample, sequenced in a study of cytomegalovirus exposure and HLA in healthy donors. Sequencing used immunoSEQ multiplex PCR; TCRdb keeps in-frame clones, though not all of them. The sample holds 250,000 to 350,000 clones; about nine tenths are singletons and the top ten take 3% to 4%. Sample: PBMCs. The receptors were gathered from a man aged 35-49 years in good health and CMV-seropositive. Both conserved end residues are part of each CDR3. The D gene is left open where the match is weak. Only some rows state a clone size, as once, few, many or a class for expanded clones.

TRBV7-9	.	TRBJ2-1	.	CASSFSLRVRGNNEQFF	TGTGCCAGCAGCTTCTCATTGAGGGTCAGGGGCAACAATGAGCAGTTCTTC
TRBV28	TRBD2	TRBJ2-5	.	CASSTRLAGQVGLETQYF	TGTGCCAGCAGCACCCGACTAGCGGGCCAAGTGGGATTAGAGACCCAGTACTTC
TRBV29-1	TRBD2	TRBJ2-1	.	CSVEDHQQVPSGRAGEQFF	TGCAGCGTTGAAGATCACCAACAAGTACCTAGCGGGAGGGCCGGTGAGCAGTTCTTC
TRBV30	.	TRBJ1-2	once	CAWEQGNYGYTF	TGTGCCTGGGAACAGGGAAACTATGGCTACACCTTC
TRBV28	TRBD1	TRBJ2-7	.	CASSIGTGTYEQYF	TGTGCCAGCAGTATCGGGACAGGGACCTACGAGCAGTACTTC
TRBV7-2	.	TRBJ2-5	.	CASSYIGTIGETQYF	TGTGCCAGCAGCTACATAGGGACAATCGGCGAGACCCAGTACTTC
TRBV27	TRBD1	TRBJ2-6	.	CASSSARTGAPSGANVLTF	TGTGCCAGCAGCTCCGCCCGGACAGGGGCACCCTCTGGGGCCAACGTCCTGACTTTC
TRBV28	TRBD1	TRBJ1-2	.	CASSPLFTGTEYGYTF	TGTGCCAGCAGTCCACTCTTTACCGGGACAGAGTACGGCTACACCTTC
TRBV18	.	TRBJ2-1	.	CASSPEGQAGEQFF	TGTGCCAGCTCACCAGAGGGTCAGGCTGGTGAGCAGTTCTTC
TRBV4-1	.	TRBJ2-7	once	CASSRGQETYEQYF	TGCGCCAGCAGCCGGGGGCAGGAGACCTACGAGCAGTACTTC
TRBV27	TRBD2	TRBJ2-1	.	CASSPVAGDVYNEQFF	TGTGCCAGCAGTCCAGTAGCGGGAGACGTTTACAATGAGCAGTTCTTC
TRBV5-1	TRBD2	TRBJ2-7	.	CASSLYPPPGGGPPYEQYF	TGCGCCAGCAGCTTATACCCCCCCCCGGGAGGGGGGCCCCCCTACGAGCAGTACTTC
TRBV7-8	TRBD2	TRBJ2-1	.	CASSPGTSGTHEQFF	TGTGCCAGCAGCCCAGGGACTAGCGGAACCCATGAGCAGTTCTTC
TRBV28	TRBD2	TRBJ2-7	.	CASSPFPGGTYEQYF	TGTGCCAGCAGCCCGTTCCCGGGGGGAACCTACGAGCAGTACTTC
TRBV15	TRBD1	TRBJ2-7	.	CATSREGQGYEQYF	TGTGCCACCAGCAGGGAGGGACAGGGCTACGAGCAGTACTTC
TRBV5-4	TRBD1	TRBJ1-2	.	CASSPPDRRYGYTF	TGTGCCAGCAGCCCGCCGGACAGGCGCTATGGCTACACCTTC
TRBV6-1	TRBD1	TRBJ1-1	.	CASSRDRGRDTEAFF	TGTGCCAGCAGTCGTGACAGGGGGCGGGACACTGAAGCTTTCTTT
TRBV6-5	TRBD2	TRBJ2-1	.	CASSYSRTSGNEQFF	TGTGCCAGCAGTTACTCACGGACTAGTGGGAATGAGCAGTTCTTC
TRBV5-6	TRBD2	TRBJ2-1	.	CASSFLGGRASGEQFF	TGTGCCAGCAGCTTCCTCGGCGGGAGGGCCTCAGGTGAGCAGTTCTTC
TRBV7-9	TRBD1	TRBJ1-1	few	CASRPTGGTEAFF	TGTGCCAGCAGGCCAACAGGGGGCACTGAAGCTTTCTTT
TRBV7-3	TRBD2	TRBJ2-1	.	CASSLQRGGHEQFF	TGTGCCAGCAGCTTACAGCGGGGCGGGCATGAGCAGTTCTTC
TRBV7-3	.	TRBJ2-7	.	CASSPDTYSYEQYF	TGTGCCAGCAGCCCGGACACCTACTCCTACGAGCAGTACTTC
TRBV2	TRBD1	TRBJ2-5	.	CASKRQGVGETQYF	TGTGCCAGCAAGAGACAGGGGGTCGGGGAGACCCAGTACTTC
TRBV28	.	TRBJ1-2	.	CASLTGTRDGYTF	TGTGCCAGTTTAACAGGGACCAGGGATGGCTACACCTTC
TRBV7-9	.	TRBJ2-5	.	CASSLAADYWFLRTQYF	TGTGCCAGCAGCTTAGCCGCGGACTATTGGTTTTTAAGGACCCAGTACTTC
TRBV28	.	TRBJ1-4	.	CASSFPPGNEKLFF	TGTGCCAGCAGTTTTCCACCGGGGAATGAAAAACTGTTTTTT
TRBV18	TRBD1	TRBJ1-4	.	CASSPGDRKGKLFF	TGTGCCAGCTCACCAGGGGACAGGAAGGGAAAACTGTTTTTT
TRBV28	.	TRBJ2-5	.	CASSLEGRGRPRETQYF	TGTGCCAGCAGTTTGGAAGGCAGGGGCCGACCCCGGGAGACCCAGTACTTC
TRBV19	.	TRBJ2-6	.	CASSIARSGANVLTF	TGTGCCAGTAGTATAGCCAGATCTGGGGCCAACGTCCTGACTTTC
TRBV11-3	TRBD2	TRBJ2-5	.	CASSPGTSEETQYF	TGTGCCAGCAGCCCCGGGACTAGTGAAGAGACCCAGTACTTC
TRBV18	.	TRBJ2-7	.	CASSPPSRPYEQYF	TGTGCCAGCTCGCCCCCCTCGCGGCCCTACGAGCAGTACTTC
TRBV11-2	.	TRBJ2-7	once	CASSRLFYEQYF	TGTGCCAGCAGCCGACTTTTCTACGAGCAGTACTTC
TRBV5-4	TRBD2	TRBJ2-1	.	CASSHSGRVYNEQFF	TGTGCCAGCAGTCATAGCGGGAGGGTTTATAATGAGCAGTTCTTC
TRBV28	.	TRBJ1-5	once	CASSAGVGNQPQHF	TGTGCCAGCAGTGCCGGTGTAGGCAATCAGCCCCAGCATTTT
TRBV27	.	TRBJ2-1	.	CASTTGNEQFF	TGTGCCAGCACCACCGGCAATGAGCAGTTCTTC
TRBV11-3	.	TRBJ2-3	.	CASSLSWRGGGDTQYF	TGTGCCAGCAGCTTATCCTGGCGGGGTGGTGGGGATACGCAGTATTTT
TRBV30	.	TRBJ2-7	few	CAWSVTSYEQYF	TGTGCCTGGAGTGTTACTAGCTACGAGCAGTACTTC
TRBV10-3	.	TRBJ1-1	few	CAISEFDSLNTEAFF	TGTGCCATCAGTGAGTTTGACAGTTTGAACACTGAAGCTTTCTTT
TRBV27	.	TRBJ2-2	.	CASSFGSVQVTEELFF	TGTGCCAGCAGTTTCGGGAGCGTTCAGGTTACAGAGGAGCTGTTTTTT
TRBV5-6	TRBD2	TRBJ2-1	.	CASSWRLASNEQFF	TGTGCCAGCAGCTGGAGACTAGCGAGCAATGAGCAGTTCTTC
TRBV29-1	.	TRBJ2-7	.	CSVEDRPSYEQYF	TGCAGCGTTGAAGACAGGCCCAGTTACGAGCAGTACTTC
TRBV4-1	TRBD2	TRBJ2-7	.	CASSQAGGIPYEQYF	TGCGCCAGCAGCCAAGCGGGAGGAATCCCCTACGAGCAGTACTTC
TRBV18	.	TRBJ1-2	.	CASSRMEGNHGYTF	TGTGCCAGCTCACGTATGGAGGGGAACCATGGCTACACCTTC
TRBV5-6	TRBD1	TRBJ1-4	few	CASSGRGQGNEKLFF	TGTGCCAGCAGCGGCCGGGGACAGGGAAATGAAAAACTGTTTTTT
TRBV18	.	TRBJ2-5	.	CASSLQETQYF	TGTGCCAGCTCCCTCCAAGAGACCCAGTACTTC
TRBV4-1	TRBD2	TRBJ2-1	.	CASSQVSGRYNEQFF	TGCGCCAGCAGCCAAGTAAGCGGGAGGTACAATGAGCAGTTCTTC
TRBV4-1	TRBD2	TRBJ2-5	.	CASSQGSGAGGGETQYF	TGCGCCAGCAGCCAAGGGTCGGGAGCGGGAGGGGGAGAGACCCAGTACTTC
TRBV2	.	TRBJ1-5	.	CASSGFRGNQPQHF	TGTGCCAGCAGTGGGTTTAGGGGGAATCAGCCCCAGCATTTT
TRBV7-9	.	TRBJ2-3	.	CASSSNSGFTTQYF	TGTGCCAGCAGCTCCAATTCAGGGTTTACTACGCAGTATTTT
TRBV28	TRBD2	TRBJ2-7	.	CASSPWGGSDRGTYEQYF	TGTGCCAGCAGTCCGTGGGGGGGGTCGGATAGGGGTACCTACGAGCAGTACTTC
TRBV19	.	TRBJ1-2	once	CASSLQGHNYGYTF	TGTGCCAGTAGTTTACAGGGACATAACTATGGCTACACCTTC
TRBV2	.	TRBJ2-7	.	CASRVNLGSEQYF	TGTGCCAGCAGGGTGAATCTAGGTTCCGAGCAGTACTTC